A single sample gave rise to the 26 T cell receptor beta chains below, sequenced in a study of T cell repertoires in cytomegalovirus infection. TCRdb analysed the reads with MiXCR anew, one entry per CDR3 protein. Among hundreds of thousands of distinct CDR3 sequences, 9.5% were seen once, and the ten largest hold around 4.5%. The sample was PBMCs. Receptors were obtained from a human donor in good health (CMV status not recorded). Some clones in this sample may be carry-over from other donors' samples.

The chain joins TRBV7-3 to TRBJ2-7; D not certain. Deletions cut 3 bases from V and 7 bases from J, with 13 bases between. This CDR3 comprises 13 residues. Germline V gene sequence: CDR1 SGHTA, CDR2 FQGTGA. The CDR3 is CASSFPGHLEQYF. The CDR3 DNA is TGTGCCAGCAGCTTCCCGGGCCACCTGGAGCAGTACTTC. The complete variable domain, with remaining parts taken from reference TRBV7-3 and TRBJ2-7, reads GAGVSQTPSNKVTEKGKYVELRCDPISGHTALYWYRQSLGQGPEFLIYFQGTGAADDSGLPNDRFFAVRPEGSVSTLKIQRTERGDSAVYLCASSFPGHLEQYFGPGTRLTVT.

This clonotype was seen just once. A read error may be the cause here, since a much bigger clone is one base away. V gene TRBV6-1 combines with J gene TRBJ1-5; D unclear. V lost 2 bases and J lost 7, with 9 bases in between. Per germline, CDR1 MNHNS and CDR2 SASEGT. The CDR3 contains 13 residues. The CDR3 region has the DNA TGTGCCAGCAGTGAAACCTGGGTCCAGCCCCAGCATTTT. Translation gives CASSETWVQPQHF.

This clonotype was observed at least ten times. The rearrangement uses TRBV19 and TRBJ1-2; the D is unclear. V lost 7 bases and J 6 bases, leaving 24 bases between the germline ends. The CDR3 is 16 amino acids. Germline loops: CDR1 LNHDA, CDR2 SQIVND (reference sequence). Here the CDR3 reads CASNYGLGDWKDGYTF. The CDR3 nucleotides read TGTGCCAGTAATTATGGTCTCGGAGATTGGAAGGATGGCTACACCTTC.

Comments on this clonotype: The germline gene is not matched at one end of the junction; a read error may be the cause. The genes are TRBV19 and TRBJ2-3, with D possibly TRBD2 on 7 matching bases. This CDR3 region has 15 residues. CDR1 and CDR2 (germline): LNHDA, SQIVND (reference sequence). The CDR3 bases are TGTGCCAGTAGTATGGGCGGGGGCATCACAGATACGCAGAATTTT. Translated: CASSMGGGITDTQNF.

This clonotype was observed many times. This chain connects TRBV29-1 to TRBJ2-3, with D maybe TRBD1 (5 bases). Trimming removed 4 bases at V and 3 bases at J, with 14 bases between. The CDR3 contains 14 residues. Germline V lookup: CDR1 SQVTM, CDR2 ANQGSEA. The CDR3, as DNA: TGCAGCGTTGCGCAGCAAAGGGGAACAGATACGCAGTATTTT. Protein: CSVAQQRGTDTQYF.

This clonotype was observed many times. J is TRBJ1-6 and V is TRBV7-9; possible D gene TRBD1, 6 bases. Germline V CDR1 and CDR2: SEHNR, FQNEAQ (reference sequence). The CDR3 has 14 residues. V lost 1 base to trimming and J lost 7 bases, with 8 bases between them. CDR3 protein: CASSLDRANSPLHF. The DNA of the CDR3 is TGTGCCAGCAGCTTAGACAGGGCGAATTCACCCCTCCACTTT.

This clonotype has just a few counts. The CDR3 DNA reads as TGTGCCAGCAGCCAACCCCTCGCCAACTATGGCTACACCTTC. This codes for CASSQPLANYGYTF. The chain combines TRBV4-2 with TRBJ1-2, with D uncertain. CDR1 and CDR2 (germline): LGHNA, YNFKEQ. V was shortened by 2 bases and J by 2 bases, with 9 bases between the two germline ends. The CDR3 runs to 14 residues.

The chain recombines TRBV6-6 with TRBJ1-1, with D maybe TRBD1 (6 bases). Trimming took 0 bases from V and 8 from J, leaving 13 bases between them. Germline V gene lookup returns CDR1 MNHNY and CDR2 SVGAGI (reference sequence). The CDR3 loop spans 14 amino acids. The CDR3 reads CASSYSLTGQEAFF. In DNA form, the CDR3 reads TGTGCCAGCAGTTACTCCCTTACAGGACAGGAAGCTTTCTTT.

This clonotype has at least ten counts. The CDR3 loop is CASSHQKGAYEQYF. The CDR3 region has the DNA TGTGCCAGCAGCCATCAGAAGGGCGCCTACGAGCAGTACTTC. V and J are TRBV7-2 and TRBJ2-7, with D unresolved. The germline V and J ends were trimmed by 5 bases and 2 bases, with 13 bases remaining between them. The CDR3 length is 14 residues. Germline CDR1 is SGHTA and CDR2 is FQGNSA.

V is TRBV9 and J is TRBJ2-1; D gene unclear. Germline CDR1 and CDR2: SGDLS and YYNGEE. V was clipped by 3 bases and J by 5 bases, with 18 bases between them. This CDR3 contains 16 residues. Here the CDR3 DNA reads TGTGCCAGCAGCGGAGGAGCGCCTTGGGCGGACAATGAGCAGTTCTTC. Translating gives CASSGGAPWADNEQFF.

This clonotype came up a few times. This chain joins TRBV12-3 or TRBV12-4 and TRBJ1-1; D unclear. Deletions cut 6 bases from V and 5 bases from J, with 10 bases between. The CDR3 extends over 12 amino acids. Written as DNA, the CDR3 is TGTGCCAGCAGAAAGCCCCTTACTGAAGCTTTCTTT. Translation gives CASRKPLTEAFF.

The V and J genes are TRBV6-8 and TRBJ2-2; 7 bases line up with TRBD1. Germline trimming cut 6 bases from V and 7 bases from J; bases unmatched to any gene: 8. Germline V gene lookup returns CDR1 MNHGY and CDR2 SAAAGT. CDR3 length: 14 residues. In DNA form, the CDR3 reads TGTGCCAGCAGCTCCTACCGGGACAGCGGGGAGCTGTTTTTT. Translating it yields CASSSYRDSGELFF.

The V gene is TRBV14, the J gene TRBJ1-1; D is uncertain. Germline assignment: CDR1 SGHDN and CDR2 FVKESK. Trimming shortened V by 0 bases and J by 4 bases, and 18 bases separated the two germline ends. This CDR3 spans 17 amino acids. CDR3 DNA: TGTGCCAGCAGCCAAGAAAAGAGTCTGTACGGGAGCACTGAAGCTTTCTTT. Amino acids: CASSQEKSLYGSTEAFF.

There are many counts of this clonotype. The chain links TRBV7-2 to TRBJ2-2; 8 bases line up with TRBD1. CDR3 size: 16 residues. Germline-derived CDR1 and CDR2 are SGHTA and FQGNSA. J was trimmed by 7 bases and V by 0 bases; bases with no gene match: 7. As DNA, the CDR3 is TGTGCCAGCAGCTTAGCCGACAGGGGTTATAGCGGGGAGCTGTTTTTT. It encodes CASSLADRGYSGELFF. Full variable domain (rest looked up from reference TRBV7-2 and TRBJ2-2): GAGVSQSPSNKVTEKGKDVELRCDPISGHTALYWYRQSLGQGLEFLIYFQGNSAPDKSGLPSDRFSAERTGGSVSTLTIQRTQQEDSAVYLCASSLADRGYSGELFFGEGSRLTVL.

In DNA, the CDR3 is TGTGCCAGCAGCCAAAGCGGCGAGACCCAGTACTTC. Amino acid sequence: CASSQSGETQYF. This chain joins TRBV3-1 and TRBJ2-5; possibly TRBD2 for D (5 bases). The germline V and J ends were trimmed by 2 bases and 5 bases, with 6 bases remaining between them. The CDR3 totals 12 residues. The germline CDR1 and CDR2 sequences are LGHDT and YNNKEL (reference sequence).

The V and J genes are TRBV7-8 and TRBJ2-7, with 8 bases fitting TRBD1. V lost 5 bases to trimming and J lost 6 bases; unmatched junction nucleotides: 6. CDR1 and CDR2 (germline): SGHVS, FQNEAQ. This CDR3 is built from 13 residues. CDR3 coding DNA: TGTGCCAGCAGCCTGATACAGGGGGGCGAGCAGTACTTC. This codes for CASSLIQGGEQYF.

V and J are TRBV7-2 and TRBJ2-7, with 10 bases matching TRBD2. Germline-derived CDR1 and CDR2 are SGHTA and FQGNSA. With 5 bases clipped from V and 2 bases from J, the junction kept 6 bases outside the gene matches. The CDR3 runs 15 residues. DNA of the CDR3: TGTGCCAGCAGCGAACTAGCGGGACTTCCCTACGAGCAGTACTTC. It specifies CASSELAGLPYEQYF.

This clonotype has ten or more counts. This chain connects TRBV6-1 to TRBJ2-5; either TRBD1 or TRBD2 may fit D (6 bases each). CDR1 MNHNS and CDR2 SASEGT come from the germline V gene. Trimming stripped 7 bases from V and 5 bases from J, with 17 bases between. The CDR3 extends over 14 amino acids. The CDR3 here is CASTHGGAGETQYF. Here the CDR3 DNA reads TGTGCCAGCACCCATGGGGGCGCGGGGGAGACCCAGTACTTC.

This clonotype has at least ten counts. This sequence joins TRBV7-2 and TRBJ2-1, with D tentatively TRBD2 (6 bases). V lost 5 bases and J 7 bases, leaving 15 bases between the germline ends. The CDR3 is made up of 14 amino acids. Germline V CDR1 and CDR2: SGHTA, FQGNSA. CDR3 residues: CASSPLRLVNEQFF. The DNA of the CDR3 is TGTGCCAGCAGCCCCCTTCGACTAGTTAATGAGCAGTTCTTC.

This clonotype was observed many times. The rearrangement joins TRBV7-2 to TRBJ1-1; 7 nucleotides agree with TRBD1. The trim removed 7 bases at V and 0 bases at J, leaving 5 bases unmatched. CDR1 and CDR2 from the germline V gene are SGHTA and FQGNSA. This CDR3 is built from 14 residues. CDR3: CASTKGGMNTEAFF. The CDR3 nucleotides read TGTGCCAGCACGAAAGGGGGCATGAACACTGAAGCTTTCTTT.

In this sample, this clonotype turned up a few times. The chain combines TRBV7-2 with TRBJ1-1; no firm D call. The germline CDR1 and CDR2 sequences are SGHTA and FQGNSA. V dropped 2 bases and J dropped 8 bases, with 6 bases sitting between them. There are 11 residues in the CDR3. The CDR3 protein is CASSLTSEAFF. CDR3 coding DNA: TGTGCCAGCAGCTTAACCAGCGAAGCTTTCTTT.

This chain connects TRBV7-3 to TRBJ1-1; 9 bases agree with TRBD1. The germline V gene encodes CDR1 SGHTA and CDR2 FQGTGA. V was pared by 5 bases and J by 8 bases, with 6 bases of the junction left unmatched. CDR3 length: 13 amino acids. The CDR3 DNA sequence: TGTGCCAGCAGCCCGTACAGGGGGCGGGAAGCTTTCTTT. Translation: CASSPYRGREAFF.

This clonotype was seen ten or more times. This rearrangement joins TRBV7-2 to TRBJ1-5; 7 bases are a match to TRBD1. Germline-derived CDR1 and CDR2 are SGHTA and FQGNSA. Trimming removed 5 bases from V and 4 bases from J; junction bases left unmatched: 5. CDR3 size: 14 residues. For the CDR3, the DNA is TGTGCCAGCAGCCCTTGGGACAGTAATCAGCCCCAGCATTTT. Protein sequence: CASSPWDSNQPQHF.

The CDR3 reads CASSIGPSYNEQFF. The CDR3 DNA reads as TGTGCCAGTAGTATTGGACCCTCCTACAATGAGCAGTTCTTC. The chain is built from TRBV19 and TRBJ2-1; no definite D call. Looked up from germline, CDR1 is LNHDA and CDR2 is SQIVND (reference sequence). V was trimmed by 3 bases and J by 0 bases, leaving 6 bases between them. The CDR3 loop spans 14 amino acids.

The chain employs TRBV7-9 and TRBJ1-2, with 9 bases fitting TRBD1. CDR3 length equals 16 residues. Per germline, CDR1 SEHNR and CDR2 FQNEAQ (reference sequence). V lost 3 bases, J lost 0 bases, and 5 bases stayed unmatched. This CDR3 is CASSLTGGGANYGYTF. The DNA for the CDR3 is TGTGCCAGCAGCTTGACAGGGGGAGGCGCTAACTATGGCTACACCTTC.

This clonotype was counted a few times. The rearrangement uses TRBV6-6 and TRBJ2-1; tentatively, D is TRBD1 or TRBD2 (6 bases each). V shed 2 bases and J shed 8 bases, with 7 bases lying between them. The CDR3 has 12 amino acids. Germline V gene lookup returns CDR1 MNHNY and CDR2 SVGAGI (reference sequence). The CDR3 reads CASSYRGDEQFF. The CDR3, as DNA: TGTGCCAGCAGTTACAGGGGGGATGAGCAGTTCTTC.